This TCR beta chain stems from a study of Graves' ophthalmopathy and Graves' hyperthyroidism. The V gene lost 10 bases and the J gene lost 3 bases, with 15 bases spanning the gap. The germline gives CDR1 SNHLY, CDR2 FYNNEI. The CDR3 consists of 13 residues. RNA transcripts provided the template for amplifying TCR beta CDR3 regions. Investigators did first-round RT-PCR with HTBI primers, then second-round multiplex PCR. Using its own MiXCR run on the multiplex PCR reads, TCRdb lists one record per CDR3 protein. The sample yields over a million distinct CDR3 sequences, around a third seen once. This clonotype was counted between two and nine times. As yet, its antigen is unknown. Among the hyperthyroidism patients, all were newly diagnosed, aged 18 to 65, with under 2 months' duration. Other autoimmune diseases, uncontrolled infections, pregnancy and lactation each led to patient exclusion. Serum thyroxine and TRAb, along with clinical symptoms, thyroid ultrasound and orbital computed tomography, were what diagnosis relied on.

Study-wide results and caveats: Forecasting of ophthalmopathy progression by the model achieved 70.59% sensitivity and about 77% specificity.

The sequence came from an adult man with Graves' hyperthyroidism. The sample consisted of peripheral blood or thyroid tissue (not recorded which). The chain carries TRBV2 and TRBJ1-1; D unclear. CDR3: CATSSRGDTEAFF. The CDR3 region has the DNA TGTGCCACCTCCTCTCGTGGGGACACTGAAGCTTTCTTT.